This T cell receptor (beta chain) was recorded in a study of cytomegalovirus exposure and HLA in healthy donors. From germline, CDR1 is SGHTA and CDR2 FQGTGA. Between the trimmed V and J ends, which lost 0 bases and 0 bases, there was a span of 6 bases. The CDR3 is 15 residues long. The study, taken as a whole, reports: What a later analysis showed was that several of the most significant clusters appeared linked to common viral pathogens.

This clone was seen only a few times. Its specificity is not known. The primer mix had 60 Vbeta and 13 Jbeta primers. Data came from immunoSEQ multiplex PCR; TCRdb stores just in-frame clones and leaves some out. Of some 99,000 clones listed, around 86% are singletons. The TCR comes from a young woman in good health and CMV-seronegative. The rearrangement joins TRBV7-3 to TRBJ2-1, with D perhaps TRBD1 (5 bases). The sequenced material came from PBMCs. The CDR3 is CASSLTRGSYNEQFF. The CDR3 nucleotides are TGTGCCAGCAGCTTAACTAGGGGCTCCTACAATGAGCAGTTCTTC.